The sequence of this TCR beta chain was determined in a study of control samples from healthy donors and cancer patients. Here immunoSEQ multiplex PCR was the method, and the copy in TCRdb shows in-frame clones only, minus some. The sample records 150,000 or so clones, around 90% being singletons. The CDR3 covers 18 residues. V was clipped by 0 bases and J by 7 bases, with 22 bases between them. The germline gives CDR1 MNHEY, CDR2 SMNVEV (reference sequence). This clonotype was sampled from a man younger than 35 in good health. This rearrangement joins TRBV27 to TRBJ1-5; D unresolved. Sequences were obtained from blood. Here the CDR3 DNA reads TGTGCCAGCAGTTTATCCCGAACGGCGTCAATAGGAACACAGCCCCAGCATTTT. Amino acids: CASSLSRTASIGTQPQHF.